Listed below are T cell receptor beta chains from one sample, sequenced in a study of spatial heterogeneity in lung cancer. A single record per CDR3 protein comes from TCRdb applying MiXCR to the 5' RACE reads. The sample yields 15,000 to 20,000 distinct CDR3 sequences, about 20% seen once. This sample comprised PBMCs, obtained at surgery. These receptors were taken from a female donor with early-stage non-small cell lung cancer. Both conserved end residues are part of each CDR3. Fields, in order: CDR3 DNA, CDR3 protein, clone size, J gene, V gene, D gene. The D gene is left open where the match is weak. Clone size is given for some rows only: seen once, a few or many times, or a class if the clone is expanded.

CDR3 DNA: TGTGCCAGTAGTATCGCGCGCCATCGGGCCGGAGCTCAGTTGATGGATACGCAGTATTTT; CDR3 protein: CASSIARHRAGAQLMDTQYF; clone size: many; J gene: TRBJ2-3; V gene: TRBV19; D gene: -
CDR3 DNA: TGTGCCACCAGCAGAGATCGATCTAGCGGGGCGCCCTTTTCGCAGTACTTC; CDR3 protein: CATSRDRSSGAPFSQYF; clone size: -; J gene: TRBJ2-7; V gene: TRBV15; D gene: TRBD2
CDR3 DNA: TGTGCCAGCAGCCAAGATCCGGCGGGCCTCCAGTACTTC; CDR3 protein: CASSQDPAGLQYF; clone size: -; J gene: TRBJ2-7; V gene: TRBV3-1; D gene: -
CDR3 DNA: TGTGCCAGCAGCTTTGGGGGGGGCCTGAGCAATCAGCCCCAGCATTTT; CDR3 protein: CASSFGGGLSNQPQHF; clone size: many; J gene: TRBJ1-5; V gene: TRBV7-8; D gene: -
CDR3 DNA: TGTGCCAGCAGAGATCACAGCAGCACAGATACGCAGTATTTT; CDR3 protein: CASRDHSSTDTQYF; clone size: many; J gene: TRBJ2-3; V gene: TRBV6-1; D gene: -
CDR3 DNA: TGTGCCAGTAGTAGCCTGGGGGGGAGCTCCTACAATGAGCAGTTCTTC; CDR3 protein: CASSSLGGSSYNEQFF; clone size: medium-sized; J gene: TRBJ2-1; V gene: TRBV19; D gene: TRBD2
CDR3 DNA: TGTGCCAGCAGTTCGCATCTCCCTGGAAACACCATATATTTT; CDR3 protein: CASSSHLPGNTIYF; clone size: medium-sized; J gene: TRBJ1-3; V gene: TRBV28; D gene: -
CDR3 DNA: TGTGCCAGCAGCTTAGGGACAGGGCCAGATACGCAGTATTTT; CDR3 protein: CASSLGTGPDTQYF; clone size: medium-sized; J gene: TRBJ2-3; V gene: TRBV7-2; D gene: TRBD1
CDR3 DNA: TGTGCCAGCTCACCCAGACAAGAGACCCAGTACTTC; CDR3 protein: CASSPRQETQYF; clone size: many; J gene: TRBJ2-5; V gene: TRBV18; D gene: -
CDR3 DNA: TGTGCCAGCAGCTCAATAGGGTTCACGCAGTATTTT; CDR3 protein: CASSSIGFTQYF; clone size: -; J gene: TRBJ2-3; V gene: TRBV3-1; D gene: -
CDR3 DNA: TGTGCCAGCAGTTACCCGCAGGGGAGGGTCAATGAAAAACTGTTTTTT; CDR3 protein: CASSYPQGRVNEKLFF; clone size: many; J gene: TRBJ1-4; V gene: TRBV6-6; D gene: -
CDR3 DNA: TGTGCCAGCAGCTTACTAGCGGGAAATGGTGAGCAGTTCTTC; CDR3 protein: CASSLLAGNGEQFF; clone size: many; J gene: TRBJ2-1; V gene: TRBV14; D gene: TRBD2
CDR3 DNA: TGCGCCAGCAGCTCCCTCTACGAGCAGTACTTC; CDR3 protein: CASSSLYEQYF; clone size: -; J gene: TRBJ2-7; V gene: TRBV5-1; D gene: -
CDR3 DNA: TGTGCCAGCAGCCGTACACCGGGACAGGGGGGTGTGGATTTT; CDR3 protein: CASSRTPGQGGVDF; clone size: many; J gene: TRBJ1-3; V gene: TRBV7-2; D gene: TRBD1
CDR3 DNA: TGCAGCGTTGACGCCGGGAACACCGGGGAGCTGTTTTTT; CDR3 protein: CSVDAGNTGELFF; clone size: many; J gene: TRBJ2-2; V gene: TRBV29-1; D gene: -
CDR3 DNA: TGTGCCAGCAGTTTTTCACAGGGGTACGAGCAGTACTTC; CDR3 protein: CASSFSQGYEQYF; clone size: medium-sized; J gene: TRBJ2-7; V gene: TRBV27; D gene: TRBD1
CDR3 DNA: TGCGCCAGCAGCTCTGGAGGGGCTGGGACCCAGTACTTC; CDR3 protein: CASSSGGAGTQYF; clone size: many; J gene: TRBJ2-5; V gene: TRBV5-1; D gene: -
CDR3 DNA: TGTGCCAGCAGCTTAGCAGGGCTCTACGAGCAGTACTTC; CDR3 protein: CASSLAGLYEQYF; clone size: -; J gene: TRBJ2-7; V gene: TRBV7-9; D gene: -
CDR3 DNA: TGCGCCAGCAGCCCCGGGACAGGGAGGGCGAATGAGCAGTTCTTC; CDR3 protein: CASSPGTGRANEQFF; clone size: many; J gene: TRBJ2-1; V gene: TRBV5-1; D gene: TRBD1
CDR3 DNA: TGTGCCATCAGTGAGAACGGGGTAGCCCGCGAGCAGTACTTC; CDR3 protein: CAISENGVAREQYF; clone size: medium-sized; J gene: TRBJ2-7; V gene: TRBV10-3; D gene: -
CDR3 DNA: TGCAGTGCTAGAAAGACTAGCGGACCTACCTACAATGAGCAGTTCTTC; CDR3 protein: CSARKTSGPTYNEQFF; clone size: many; J gene: TRBJ2-1; V gene: TRBV20-1; D gene: TRBD2
CDR3 DNA: TGTGCCAGCAGTTTAATCGGACTAGCGACTAGCACAGATACGCAGTATTTT; CDR3 protein: CASSLIGLATSTDTQYF; clone size: many; J gene: TRBJ2-3; V gene: TRBV28; D gene: TRBD2
CDR3 DNA: TGCGCCAGCAGCCAGTACAGGGGTGGGTACGAGCAGTACTTC; CDR3 protein: CASSQYRGGYEQYF; clone size: -; J gene: TRBJ2-7; V gene: TRBV4-3; D gene: TRBD1
CDR3 DNA: TGTGCCAGCAGCCCACTAGCGGGTGAGCAGTTCTTC; CDR3 protein: CASSPLAGEQFF; clone size: -; J gene: TRBJ2-1; V gene: TRBV5-6; D gene: TRBD2
CDR3 DNA: TGTGCCAGCAGACTAGTACTGGGACTAGCGGAGCCGGGCCACACAGATACGCAGTATTTT; CDR3 protein: CASRLVLGLAEPGHTDTQYF; clone size: many; J gene: TRBJ2-3; V gene: TRBV12-3/TRBV12-4; D gene: TRBD2
CDR3 DNA: TGTGCCAGCAGCTTAGCTGCGACAGGGCGGGCCTTC; CDR3 protein: CASSLAATGRAF; clone size: -; J gene: TRBJ2-4; V gene: TRBV11-2; D gene: TRBD1
CDR3 DNA: TGTGCCAGCAGCTCCCAAGGCTTGGATGAGCAGTTCTTC; CDR3 protein: CASSSQGLDEQFF; clone size: -; J gene: TRBJ2-1; V gene: TRBV7-9; D gene: -
CDR3 DNA: TGTGCCAGCAGCCGACTAGCGGGAGCCGATACGCAGTATTTT; CDR3 protein: CASSRLAGADTQYF; clone size: -; J gene: TRBJ2-3; V gene: TRBV28; D gene: TRBD2
CDR3 DNA: TGTGCCTGGAGTGCGGCGGGAGTTGGGGAGACCCAGTACTTC; CDR3 protein: CAWSAAGVGETQYF; clone size: many; J gene: TRBJ2-5; V gene: TRBV30; D gene: TRBD2
CDR3 DNA: TGTGCCAGCAGTATGGACGGACGGGGCGAGCAGTACTTC; CDR3 protein: CASSMDGRGEQYF; clone size: -; J gene: TRBJ2-7; V gene: TRBV7-3; D gene: -
CDR3 DNA: TGCAGTGCTAGAGATCAGACAGGGCGATCCTACGAGCAGTACTTC; CDR3 protein: CSARDQTGRSYEQYF; clone size: many; J gene: TRBJ2-7; V gene: TRBV20-1; D gene: TRBD1
CDR3 DNA: TGTGCCAGTAGTTGGGGCCAGGACTACGAGCAGTACTTC; CDR3 protein: CASSWGQDYEQYF; clone size: many; J gene: TRBJ2-7; V gene: TRBV19; D gene: -
CDR3 DNA: TGTGCCAGCAGTTCCCCCAAGACAGGGGACGAGCAATACTTC; CDR3 protein: CASSSPKTGDEQYF; clone size: -; J gene: TRBJ2-7; V gene: TRBV28; D gene: TRBD1
CDR3 DNA: TGTGCCACCAGCACCGGGAAGTCCTACGAGCAGTACTTC; CDR3 protein: CATSTGKSYEQYF; clone size: many; J gene: TRBJ2-7; V gene: TRBV15; D gene: -
CDR3 DNA: TGCAGTGCTAAGCGGGGGTACAATGAGCAGTTCTTC; CDR3 protein: CSAKRGYNEQFF; clone size: many; J gene: TRBJ2-1; V gene: TRBV20-1; D gene: TRBD2
CDR3 DNA: TGTGCCAGCAGAAGAGCAGGGGTTGGCTACACCTTC; CDR3 protein: CASRRAGVGYTF; clone size: many; J gene: TRBJ1-2; V gene: TRBV6-2/TRBV6-3; D gene: -
CDR3 DNA: TGTGCCAGCAGTATCGGGATTGACACCGGGGAGCTGTTTTTT; CDR3 protein: CASSIGIDTGELFF; clone size: many; J gene: TRBJ2-2; V gene: TRBV6-4; D gene: -
CDR3 DNA: TGTGCCAGCAGCTTAGCGGGGTACAGCTCCTACGAGCAGTACTTC; CDR3 protein: CASSLAGYSSYEQYF; clone size: many; J gene: TRBJ2-7; V gene: TRBV13; D gene: -
CDR3 DNA: TGTGCCAGCAGCTTAATTGGGACAGGGGACAATCAGCCCCAGCATTTT; CDR3 protein: CASSLIGTGDNQPQHF; clone size: many; J gene: TRBJ1-5; V gene: TRBV7-9; D gene: TRBD1
CDR3 DNA: TGCAGTGCTAGTCCCACTAGCGGGAGGTCCTACAATGAGCAGTTCTTC; CDR3 protein: CSASPTSGRSYNEQFF; clone size: medium-sized; J gene: TRBJ2-1; V gene: TRBV20-1; D gene: TRBD2
CDR3 DNA: TGCGCCAGCAGCTTGTCGGGTGGGGAGCTGTTTTTT; CDR3 protein: CASSLSGGELFF; clone size: -; J gene: TRBJ2-2; V gene: TRBV5-1; D gene: -
CDR3 DNA: TGTGCCAGCAGTCCCGCGGGCTATTTCTATAGCAATCAGCCCCAGCATTTT; CDR3 protein: CASSPAGYFYSNQPQHF; clone size: many; J gene: TRBJ1-5; V gene: TRBV28; D gene: -